This T cell receptor (beta chain) was sequenced in a study of CD8 T cells in ankylosing spondylitis. Regarding the study as a whole: It was reported that disease-linked clones were significantly enriched in matched ankylosing spondylitis synovial fluid. Some motif variants were previously reported in reactive arthritis synovial fluid and blood. A TCR beta motif of roughly eight highly homologous variants seemed to mark ankylosing spondylitis blood.

It was by quantitative 5'-RACE with molecular barcodes that TCR beta libraries were made. MiXCR, applied by TCRdb to the 5' RACE reads, yields one record per CDR3 protein. The sample includes under 200,000 distinct CDR3 sequences, approximately 9.9% of them seen just once. Germline CDR1 reads SNHLY; CDR2 reads FYNNEI. V gave up 5 bases and J gave up 3 bases; unmatched junction bases: 12. This CDR3 is built from 17 residues. Concerning this clonotype itself: What it binds is unknown.

What was sequenced was blood, either unsorted or a sorted T cell fraction (not recorded which). The sequence was obtained from a female donor with ankylosing spondylitis or in good health (not recorded which). The chain combines TRBV2 with TRBJ1-5; 8 nucleotides match TRBD1. The CDR3: CASSHLAGQGANQPQHF. The CDR3 DNA reads as TGTGCCAGCAGTCATCTGGCAGGGCAGGGGGCCAATCAGCCCCAGCATTTT.